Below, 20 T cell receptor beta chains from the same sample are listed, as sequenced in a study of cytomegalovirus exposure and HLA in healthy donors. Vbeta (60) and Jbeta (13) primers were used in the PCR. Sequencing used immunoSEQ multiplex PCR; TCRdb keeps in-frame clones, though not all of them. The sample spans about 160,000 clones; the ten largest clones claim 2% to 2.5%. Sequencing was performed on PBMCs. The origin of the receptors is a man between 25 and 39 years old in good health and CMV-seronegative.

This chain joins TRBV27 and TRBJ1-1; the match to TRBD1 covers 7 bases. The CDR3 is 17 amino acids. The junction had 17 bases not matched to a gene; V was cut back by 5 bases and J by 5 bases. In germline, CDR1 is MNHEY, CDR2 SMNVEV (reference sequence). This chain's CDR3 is CASSHYRGVDTGTEAFF. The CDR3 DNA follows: TGTGCCAGCAGTCATTACAGGGGAGTGGATACAGGTACTGAAGCTTTCTTT.

CDR3 sequence: CASSVYTGGGNQPQHF. The CDR3 DNA sequence: TGTGCCAGCAGTGTATATACAGGGGGTGGTAATCAGCCCCAGCATTTT. This chain connects TRBV6-1 to TRBJ1-5, with 8 bases matching TRBD1. Trimming removed 4 bases from V and 4 bases from J; junction bases left unmatched: 9. Germline V gives CDR1 MNHNS, CDR2 SASEGT. The CDR3 has 16 residues.

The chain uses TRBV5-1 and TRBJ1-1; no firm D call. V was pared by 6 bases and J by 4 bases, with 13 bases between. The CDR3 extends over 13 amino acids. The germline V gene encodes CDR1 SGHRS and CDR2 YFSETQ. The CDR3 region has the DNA TGCGCCAGCACCCCCGGGGTGAGCACTGAAGCTTTCTTT. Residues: CASTPGVSTEAFF. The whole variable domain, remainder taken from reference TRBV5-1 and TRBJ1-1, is KAGVTQTPRYLIKTRGQQVTLSCSPISGHRSVSWYQQTPGQGLQFLFEYFSETQRNKGNFPGRFSGRQFSNSRSEMNVSTLELGDSALYLCASTPGVSTEAFFGQGTRLTVV.

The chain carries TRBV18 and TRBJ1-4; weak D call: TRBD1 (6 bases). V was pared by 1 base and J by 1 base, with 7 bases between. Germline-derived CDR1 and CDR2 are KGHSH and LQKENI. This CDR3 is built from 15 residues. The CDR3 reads CASSPLGGTNEKLFF. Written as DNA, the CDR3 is TGTGCCAGCTCACCACTAGGGGGAACTAATGAAAAACTGTTTTTT.

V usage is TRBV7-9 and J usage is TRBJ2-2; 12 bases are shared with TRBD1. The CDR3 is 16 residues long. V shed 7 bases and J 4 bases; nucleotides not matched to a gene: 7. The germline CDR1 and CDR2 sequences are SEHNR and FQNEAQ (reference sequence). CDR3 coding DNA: TGTGCCAGCAAAACGCCGGGACAGGGGGCCACCGGGGAGCTGTTTTTT. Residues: CASKTPGQGATGELFF.

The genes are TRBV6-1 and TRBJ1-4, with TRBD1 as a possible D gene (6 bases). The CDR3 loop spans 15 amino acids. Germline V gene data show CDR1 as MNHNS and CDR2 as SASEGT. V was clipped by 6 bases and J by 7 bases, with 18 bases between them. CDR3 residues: CASRVEGGGIEKLFF. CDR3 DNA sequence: TGTGCCAGCAGGGTAGAGGGAGGGGGTATTGAAAAACTGTTTTTT.

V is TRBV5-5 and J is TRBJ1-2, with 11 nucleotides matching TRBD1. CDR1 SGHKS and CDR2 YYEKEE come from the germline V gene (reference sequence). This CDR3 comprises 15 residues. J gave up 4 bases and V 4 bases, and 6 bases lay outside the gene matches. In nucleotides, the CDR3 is TGTGCCAGCAGCCCCGGACAGGGGGCTAGCTATGGCTACACCTTC. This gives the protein CASSPGQGASYGYTF.

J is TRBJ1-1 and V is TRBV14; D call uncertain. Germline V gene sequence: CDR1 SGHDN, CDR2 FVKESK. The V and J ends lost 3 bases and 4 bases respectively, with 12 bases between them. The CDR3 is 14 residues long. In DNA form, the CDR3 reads TGTGCCAGCAGCCAGATGGAAGCGGGCACTGAAGCTTTCTTT. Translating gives CASSQMEAGTEAFF.

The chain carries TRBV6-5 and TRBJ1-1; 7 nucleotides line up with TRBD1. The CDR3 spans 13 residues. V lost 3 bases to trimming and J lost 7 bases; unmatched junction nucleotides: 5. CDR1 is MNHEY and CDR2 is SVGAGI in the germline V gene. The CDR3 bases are TGTGCCAGCAGTTATTTAGGGGGCGGTGAAGCTTTCTTT. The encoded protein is CASSYLGGGEAFF.

CDR3 sequence reads: CASSLDRGPEAFF. DNA of the CDR3: TGTGCCAGTAGTCTGGACAGGGGGCCTGAAGCTTTCTTT. The genes are TRBV19 and TRBJ1-1; 11 nucleotides line up with TRBD1. V lost 5 bases and J lost 6; bases outside the gene matches: 2. This CDR3 is built from 13 residues. CDR1 and CDR2 (germline): LNHDA, SQIVND (reference sequence).

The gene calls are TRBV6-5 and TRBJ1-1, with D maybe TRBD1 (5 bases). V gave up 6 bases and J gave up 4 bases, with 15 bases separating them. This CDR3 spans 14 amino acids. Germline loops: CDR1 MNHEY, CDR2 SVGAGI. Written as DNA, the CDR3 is TGTGCCAGCAGCGGTCACAGCGGGGGCACTGAAGCTTTCTTT. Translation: CASSGHSGGTEAFF.

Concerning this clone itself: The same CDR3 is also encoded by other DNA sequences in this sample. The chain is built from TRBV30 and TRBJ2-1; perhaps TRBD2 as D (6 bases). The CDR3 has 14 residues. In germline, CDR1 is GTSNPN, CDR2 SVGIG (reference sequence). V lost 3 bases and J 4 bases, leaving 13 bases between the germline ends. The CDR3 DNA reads TGTGCCTGGAGCCCAGGGACTTCATACAATGAGCAGTTCTTC. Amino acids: CAWSPGTSYNEQFF.

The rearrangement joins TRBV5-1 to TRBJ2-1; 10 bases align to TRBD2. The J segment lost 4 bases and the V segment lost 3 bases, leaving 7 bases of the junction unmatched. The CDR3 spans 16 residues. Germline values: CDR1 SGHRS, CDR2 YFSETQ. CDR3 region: CASSSSTSGNYNEQFF. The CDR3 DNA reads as TGCGCCAGCAGCTCCTCAACTAGCGGGAATTACAATGAGCAGTTCTTC.

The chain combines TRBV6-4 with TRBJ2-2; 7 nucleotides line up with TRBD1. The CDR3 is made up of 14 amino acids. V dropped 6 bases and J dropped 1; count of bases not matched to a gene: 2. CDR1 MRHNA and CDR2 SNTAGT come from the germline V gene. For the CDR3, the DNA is TGTGCCAGCAGGAGGACAGGGAACACCGGGGAGCTGTTTTTT. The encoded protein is CASRRTGNTGELFF.

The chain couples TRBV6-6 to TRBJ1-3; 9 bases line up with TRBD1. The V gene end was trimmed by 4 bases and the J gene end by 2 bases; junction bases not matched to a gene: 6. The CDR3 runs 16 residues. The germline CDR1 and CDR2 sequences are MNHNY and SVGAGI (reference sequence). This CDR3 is CASSSPGQGAGNTIYF. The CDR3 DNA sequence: TGTGCCAGCAGTTCTCCGGGACAGGGAGCTGGAAACACCATATATTTT.

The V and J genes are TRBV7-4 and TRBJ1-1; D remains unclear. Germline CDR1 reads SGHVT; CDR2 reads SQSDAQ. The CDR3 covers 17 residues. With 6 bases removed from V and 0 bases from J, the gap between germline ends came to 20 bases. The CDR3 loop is CASRREVGGSVNTEAFF. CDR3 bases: TGTGCCAGCAGACGGGAAGTAGGAGGGAGCGTGAACACTGAAGCTTTCTTT.

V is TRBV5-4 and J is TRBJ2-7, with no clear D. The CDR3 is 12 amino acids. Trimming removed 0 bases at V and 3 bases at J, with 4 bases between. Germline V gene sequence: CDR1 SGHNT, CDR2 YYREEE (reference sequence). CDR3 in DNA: TGTGCCAGCAGCTTGGCGAGCTACGAGCAGTACTTC. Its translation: CASSLASYEQYF.

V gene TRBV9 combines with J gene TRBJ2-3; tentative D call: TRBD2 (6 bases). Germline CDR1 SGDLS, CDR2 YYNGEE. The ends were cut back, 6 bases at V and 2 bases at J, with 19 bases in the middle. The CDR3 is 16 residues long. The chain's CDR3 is CASTPPAGLNTDTQYF. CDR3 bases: TGTGCCAGCACCCCGCCAGCGGGTCTGAACACAGATACGCAGTATTTT.

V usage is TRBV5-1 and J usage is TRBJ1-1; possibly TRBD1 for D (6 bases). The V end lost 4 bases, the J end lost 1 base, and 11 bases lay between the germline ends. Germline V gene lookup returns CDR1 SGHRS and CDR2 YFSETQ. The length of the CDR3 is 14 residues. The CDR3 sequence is CASSRGHENTEAFF. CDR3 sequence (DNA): TGCGCCAGCAGCCGGGGACACGAGAACACTGAAGCTTTCTTT. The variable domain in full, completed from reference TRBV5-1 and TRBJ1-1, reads KAGVTQTPRYLIKTRGQQVTLSCSPISGHRSVSWYQQTPGQGLQFLFEYFSETQRNKGNFPGRFSGRQFSNSRSEMNVSTLELGDSALYLCASSRGHENTEAFFGQGTRLTVV.

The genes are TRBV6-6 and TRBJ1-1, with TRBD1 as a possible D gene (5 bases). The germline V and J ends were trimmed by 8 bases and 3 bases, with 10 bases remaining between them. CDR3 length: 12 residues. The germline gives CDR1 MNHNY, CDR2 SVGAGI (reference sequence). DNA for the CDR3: TGTGCCAGCCGGAGGGGTGACACTGAAGCTTTCTTT. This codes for CASRRGDTEAFF.